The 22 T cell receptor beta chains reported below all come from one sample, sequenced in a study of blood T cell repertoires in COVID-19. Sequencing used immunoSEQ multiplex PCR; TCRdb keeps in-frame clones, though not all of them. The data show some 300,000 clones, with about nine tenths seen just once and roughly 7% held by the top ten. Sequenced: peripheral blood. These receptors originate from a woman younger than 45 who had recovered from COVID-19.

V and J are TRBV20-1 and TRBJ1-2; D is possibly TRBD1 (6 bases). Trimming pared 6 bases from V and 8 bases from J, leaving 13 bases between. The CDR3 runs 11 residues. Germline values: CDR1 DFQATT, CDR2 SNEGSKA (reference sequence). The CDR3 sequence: CSAITGSGYTF. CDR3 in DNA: TGCAGTGCCATCACAGGGAGCGGCTACACCTTC.

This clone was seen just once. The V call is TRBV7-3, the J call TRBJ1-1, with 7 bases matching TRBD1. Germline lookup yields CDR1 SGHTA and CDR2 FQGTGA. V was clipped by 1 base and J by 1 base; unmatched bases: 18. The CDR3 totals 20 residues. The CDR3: CASSLRGFNGRGQENTEAFF. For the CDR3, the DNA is TGTGCCAGCAGCTTAAGGGGTTTTAATGGCCGCGGACAGGAGAACACTGAAGCTTTCTTT.

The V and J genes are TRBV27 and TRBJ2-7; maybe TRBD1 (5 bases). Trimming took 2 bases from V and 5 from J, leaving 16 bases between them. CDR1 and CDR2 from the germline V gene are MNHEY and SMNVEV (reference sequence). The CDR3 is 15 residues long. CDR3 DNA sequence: TGTGCCAGCAGTTTAGGAAGGGGCGCGGAGAACGAGCAGTACTTC. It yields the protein CASSLGRGAENEQYF.

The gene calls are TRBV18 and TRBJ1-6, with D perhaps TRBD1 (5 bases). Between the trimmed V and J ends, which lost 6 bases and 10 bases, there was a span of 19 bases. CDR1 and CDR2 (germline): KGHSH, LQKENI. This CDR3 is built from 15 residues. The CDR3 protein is CASSPSSPRGSPLHF. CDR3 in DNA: TGTGCCAGCTCCCCTTCCAGCCCCCGGGGGTCACCCCTCCACTTT. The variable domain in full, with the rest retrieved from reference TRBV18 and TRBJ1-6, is NAGVMQNPRHLVRRRGQEARLRCSPMKGHSHVYWYRQLPEEGLKFMVYLQKENIIDESGMPKERFSAEFPKEGPSILRIQQVVRGDSAAYFCASSPSSPRGSPLHFGNGTRLTVT.

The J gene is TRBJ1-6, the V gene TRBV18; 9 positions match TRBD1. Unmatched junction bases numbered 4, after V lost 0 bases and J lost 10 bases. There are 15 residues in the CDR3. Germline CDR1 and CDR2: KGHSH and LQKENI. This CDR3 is CASSPPGTGLSPLHF. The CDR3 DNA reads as TGTGCCAGCTCACCACCCGGGACAGGGTTGTCACCCCTCCACTTT.

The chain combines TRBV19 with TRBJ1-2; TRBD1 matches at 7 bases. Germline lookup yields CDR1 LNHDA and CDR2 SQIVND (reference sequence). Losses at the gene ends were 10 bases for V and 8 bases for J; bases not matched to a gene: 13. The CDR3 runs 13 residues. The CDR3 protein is CATSTGYFLGYTF. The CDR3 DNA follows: TGTGCCACCTCGACAGGGTATTTTTTAGGCTACACCTTC.

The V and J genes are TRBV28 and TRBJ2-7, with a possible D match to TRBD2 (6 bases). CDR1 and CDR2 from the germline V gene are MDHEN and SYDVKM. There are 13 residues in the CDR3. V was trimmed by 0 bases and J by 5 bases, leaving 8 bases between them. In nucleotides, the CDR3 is TGTGCCAGCAGTTTATGGGGGAGGCACGAGCAGTACTTC. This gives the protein CASSLWGRHEQYF. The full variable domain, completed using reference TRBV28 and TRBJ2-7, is DVKVTQSSRYLVKRTGEKVFLECVQDMDHENMFWYRQDPGLGLRLIYFSYDVKMKEKGDIPEGYSVSREKKERFSLILESASTNQTSMYLCASSLWGRHEQYFGPGTRLTVT.

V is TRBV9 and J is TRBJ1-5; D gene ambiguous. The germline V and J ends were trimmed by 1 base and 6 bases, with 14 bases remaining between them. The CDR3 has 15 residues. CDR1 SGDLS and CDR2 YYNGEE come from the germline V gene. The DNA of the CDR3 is TGTGCCAGCAGCGTAACGCCAGGTTTAGGTCAGCCCCAGCATTTT. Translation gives CASSVTPGLGQPQHF.

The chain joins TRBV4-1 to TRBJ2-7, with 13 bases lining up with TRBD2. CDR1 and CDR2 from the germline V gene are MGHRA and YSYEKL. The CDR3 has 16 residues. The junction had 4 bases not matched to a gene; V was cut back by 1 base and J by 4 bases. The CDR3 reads CASSQAMGLAGYEQYF. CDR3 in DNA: TGCGCCAGCAGCCAAGCAATGGGACTAGCGGGGTACGAGCAGTACTTC.

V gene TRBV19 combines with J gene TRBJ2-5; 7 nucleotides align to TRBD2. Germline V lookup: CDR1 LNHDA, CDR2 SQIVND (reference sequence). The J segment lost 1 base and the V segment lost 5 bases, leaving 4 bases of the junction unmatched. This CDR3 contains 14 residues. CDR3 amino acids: CASSWRGSQETQYF. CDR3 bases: TGTGCCAGTAGTTGGCGGGGGTCCCAAGAGACCCAGTACTTC.

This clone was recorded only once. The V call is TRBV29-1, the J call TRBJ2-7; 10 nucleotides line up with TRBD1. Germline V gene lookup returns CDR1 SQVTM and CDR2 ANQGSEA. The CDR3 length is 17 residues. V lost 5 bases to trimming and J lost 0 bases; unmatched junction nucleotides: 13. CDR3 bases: TGCAGCGTTACAGGGGTCTCCGGGACAGGGGACTCCTACGAGCAGTACTTC. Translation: CSVTGVSGTGDSYEQYF.

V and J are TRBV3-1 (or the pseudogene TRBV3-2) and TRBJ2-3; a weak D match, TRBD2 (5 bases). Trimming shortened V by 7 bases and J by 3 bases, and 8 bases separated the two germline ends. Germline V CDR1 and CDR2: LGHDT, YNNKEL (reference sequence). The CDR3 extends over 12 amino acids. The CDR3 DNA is TGTGCCAGCACCCGGGGAACAGATACGCAGTATTTT. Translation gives CASTRGTDTQYF.

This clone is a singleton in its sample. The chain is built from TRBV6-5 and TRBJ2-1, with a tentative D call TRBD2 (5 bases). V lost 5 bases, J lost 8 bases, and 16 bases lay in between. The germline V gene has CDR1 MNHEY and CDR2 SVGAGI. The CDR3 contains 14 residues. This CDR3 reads CASSTQTHSDEQFF. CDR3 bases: TGTGCCAGCAGTACCCAGACCCATAGCGATGAGCAGTTCTTC.

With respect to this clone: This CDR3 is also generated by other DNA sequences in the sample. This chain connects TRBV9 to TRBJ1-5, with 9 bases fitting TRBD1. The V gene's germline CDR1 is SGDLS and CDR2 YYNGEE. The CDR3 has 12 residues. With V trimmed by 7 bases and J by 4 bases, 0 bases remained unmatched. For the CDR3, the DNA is TGTGCCAGCGGACAGGGGAATCAGCCCCAGCATTTT. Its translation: CASGQGNQPQHF.

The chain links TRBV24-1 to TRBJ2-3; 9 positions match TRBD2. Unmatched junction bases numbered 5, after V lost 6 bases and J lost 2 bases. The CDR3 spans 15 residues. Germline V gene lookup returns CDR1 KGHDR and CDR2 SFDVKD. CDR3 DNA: TGTGCCACCAGTATGCGGGGGGGGTACACAGATACGCAGTATTTT. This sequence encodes CATSMRGGYTDTQYF.

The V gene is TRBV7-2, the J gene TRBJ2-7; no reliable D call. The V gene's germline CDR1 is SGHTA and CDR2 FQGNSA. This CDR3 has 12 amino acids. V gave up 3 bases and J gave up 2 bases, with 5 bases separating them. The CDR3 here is CASSFHTYEQYF. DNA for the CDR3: TGTGCCAGCAGCTTCCACACCTACGAGCAGTACTTC.

This chain's CDR3 is CASSPLEETQYF. The CDR3 bases are TGTGCCAGCAGTCCCTTGGAGGAGACCCAGTACTTC. V usage is TRBV5-6 and J usage is TRBJ2-5; D ambiguous. The V end lost 5 bases, the J end lost 5 bases, and 10 bases lay between the germline ends. Germline CDR1 is SGHDT and CDR2 is YYEEEE. This CDR3 region has 12 residues.

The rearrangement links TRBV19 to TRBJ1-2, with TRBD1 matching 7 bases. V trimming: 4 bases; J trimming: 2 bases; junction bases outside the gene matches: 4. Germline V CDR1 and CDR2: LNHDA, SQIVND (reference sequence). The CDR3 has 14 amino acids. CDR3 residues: CASSKKGGNYGYTF. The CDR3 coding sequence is TGTGCCAGTAGTAAAAAAGGGGGCAACTATGGCTACACCTTC.

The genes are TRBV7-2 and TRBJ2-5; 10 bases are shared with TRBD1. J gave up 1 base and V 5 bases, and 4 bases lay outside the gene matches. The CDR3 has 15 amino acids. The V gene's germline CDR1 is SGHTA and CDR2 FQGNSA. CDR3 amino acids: CASSQRTGGQETQYF. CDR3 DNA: TGTGCCAGCAGCCAACGGACAGGGGGCCAAGAGACCCAGTACTTC.

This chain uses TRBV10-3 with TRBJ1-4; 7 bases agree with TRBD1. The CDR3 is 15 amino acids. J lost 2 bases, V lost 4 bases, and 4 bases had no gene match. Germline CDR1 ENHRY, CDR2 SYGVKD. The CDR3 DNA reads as TGTGCCATCAGTGCGACGACAGGGACTAATGAAAAACTGTTTTTT. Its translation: CAISATTGTNEKLFF.

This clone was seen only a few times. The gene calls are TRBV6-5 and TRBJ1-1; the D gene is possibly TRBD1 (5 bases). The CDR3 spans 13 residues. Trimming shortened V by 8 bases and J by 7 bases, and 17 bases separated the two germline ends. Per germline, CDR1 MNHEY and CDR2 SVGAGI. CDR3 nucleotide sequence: TGTGCCAGCCTACAGGATCCGCTGGGTGAAGCTTTCTTT. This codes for CASLQDPLGEAFF.

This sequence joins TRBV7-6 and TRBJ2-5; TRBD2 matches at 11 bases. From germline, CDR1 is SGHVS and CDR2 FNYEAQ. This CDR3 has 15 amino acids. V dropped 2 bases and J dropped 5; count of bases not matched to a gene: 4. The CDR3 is CASSLSPSGGETQYF. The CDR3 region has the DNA TGTGCCAGCAGCTTAAGTCCTAGCGGGGGGGAGACCCAGTACTTC.